The 5 T cell receptor beta chains reported below all come from one sample, sequenced in a study of identical twins. Using its own MiXCR run on the 5' RACE reads, TCRdb lists one record per CDR3 protein. The sample holds hundreds of thousands of distinct CDR3 sequences; over 5% are singletons and the top ten take about 1.8%. The sequencing sample was made of naive T cells sorted from blood. The receptors stem from a man aged 18 to 30 in good health.

The chain links TRBV4-1 to TRBJ2-1; perhaps D is TRBD1 or TRBD2 (5 bases each). From germline, CDR1 is MGHRA and CDR2 YSYEKL. Trimming stripped 1 base from V and 7 bases from J, with 14 bases between. There are 15 residues in the CDR3. CDR3 in amino acids: CASSQGLLGGNEQFF. Written as DNA, the CDR3 is TGCGCCAGCAGCCAAGGATTACTTGGGGGAAATGAGCAGTTCTTC.

The rearrangement joins TRBV6-2 or TRBV6-3 to TRBJ1-1; the D is unclear. Germline CDR1 and CDR2: MNHEY and SVGEGT. The CDR3 contains 15 residues. V was shortened by 5 bases and J by 2 bases, with 15 bases between the two germline ends. The CDR3 DNA follows: TGTGCCAGCAGTCGGGTCGGACGGGCCAACACTGAAGCTTTCTTT. Residues: CASSRVGRANTEAFF.

This clonotype was observed a handful of times. The chain uses TRBV15 and TRBJ1-1; maybe TRBD1 (5 bases). Germline lookup yields CDR1 LNHNV and CDR2 YYDKDF (reference sequence). The CDR3 contains 16 residues. With 0 bases removed from V and 0 bases from J, the gap between germline ends came to 11 bases. In DNA form, the CDR3 reads TGTGCCACCAGCAGAGATCAGGGACTCATGAACACTGAAGCTTTCTTT. It translates to CATSRDQGLMNTEAFF. The whole variable domain, filled in from reference TRBV15 and TRBJ1-1, reads DAMVIQNPRYQVTQFGKPVTLSCSQTLNHNVMYWYQQKSSQAPKLLFHYYDKDFNNEADTPDNFQSRRPNTSFCFLDIRSPGLGDTAMYLCATSRDQGLMNTEAFFGQGTRLTVV.

This clonotype occurred many times. The chain has TRBV6-1 and TRBJ2-3; possibly TRBD2 for D (5 bases). CDR3 length: 14 amino acids. V was clipped by 8 bases and J by 2 bases, with 14 bases between them. Per the germline V gene, CDR1 is MNHNS and CDR2 is SASEGT. CDR3 sequence (DNA): TGTGCCAGCTTCCGCCGGGGATTCACAGATACGCAGTATTTT. Protein product: CASFRRGFTDTQYF.

The V gene is TRBV12-3 or TRBV12-4, the J gene TRBJ1-5; perhaps TRBD1 as D (5 bases). This CDR3 comprises 14 residues. Trimming left V 6 bases short and J 3 bases short, with 12 bases between. CDR3 in DNA: TGTGCCAGCAGCCTCGAGGGGTTCAATCAGCCCCAGCATTTT. It specifies CASSLEGFNQPQHF.